The rows below give T cell receptor beta chains drawn from one sample of a study of PD-L1 blockade in urothelial cancer. Measured with immunoSEQ multiplex PCR; TCRdb has only the in-frame clones, and not every one. The sample yields 54,000 or so clones, 84% seen once. This sample comprised PBMCs, obtained around atezolizumab (anti-PD-L1) treatment. The receptors were sampled from a man aged 45-65 years with urothelial cancer. Both conserved end residues are part of each CDR3. A D gene is named only where the DNA matches it firmly. Where a row states a size, it is once, few, many or the class of an expanded clone; other rows omit it.

CDR3 DNA: TGTGCCAGCAGCGTGCTGGCAACAGGGGGAGAGACCCAGTACTTC
CDR3 protein: CASSVLATGGETQYF
clone size: .
V gene: TRBV9
D gene: TRBD1
J gene: TRBJ2-5

CDR3 DNA: TGTGCCATCAGTAAAGGACAGCTGAACACCGGGGAGCTGTTTTTT
CDR3 protein: CAISKGQLNTGELFF
clone size: .
V gene: TRBV10-3
D gene: .
J gene: TRBJ2-2

CDR3 DNA: TGTGCCAGCAGTTTATGGGACAGGTCTTATCGTCAGTACTTC
CDR3 protein: CASSLWDRSYRQYF
clone size: once
V gene: TRBV28
D gene: TRBD1
J gene: TRBJ2-7

CDR3 DNA: TGTGCCAGCAGCTTAATCACATACAACACTGAAGCTTTCTTT
CDR3 protein: CASSLITYNTEAFF
clone size: .
V gene: TRBV7-9
D gene: .
J gene: TRBJ1-1

CDR3 DNA: TGTGCCAGCAGCTCCGGGGTTCACACCGGGGAGCTGTTTTTT
CDR3 protein: CASSSGVHTGELFF
clone size: once
V gene: TRBV11-2
D gene: .
J gene: TRBJ2-2

CDR3 DNA: TGTGCCAGCAGCTTAGGCGGGAGAGGTGGAGCACGCACAGATACGCAGTATTTT
CDR3 protein: CASSLGGRGGARTDTQYF
clone size: .
V gene: TRBV11-3
D gene: TRBD2
J gene: TRBJ2-3

CDR3 DNA: TGTGCCAGCAGCGCTGCAGGGGTCCAAGAGACCCAGTACTTC
CDR3 protein: CASSAAGVQETQYF
clone size: .
V gene: TRBV9
D gene: .
J gene: TRBJ2-5

CDR3 DNA: TGTGCCAGCAGGGGGGGGGTCACGAACACCGGGGAGCTGTTTTTT
CDR3 protein: CASRGGVTNTGELFF
clone size: .
V gene: TRBV6-1
D gene: TRBD2
J gene: TRBJ2-2

CDR3 DNA: TGTGCCAGCAGCTTAGGAGCAACTAGCACAGATACGCAGTATTTT
CDR3 protein: CASSLGATSTDTQYF
clone size: .
V gene: TRBV11-3
D gene: .
J gene: TRBJ2-3

CDR3 DNA: TGTGCCAGCAGGGAAGGGGCAGCCCTCTACGAGCAGTACTTC
CDR3 protein: CASREGAALYEQYF
clone size: once
V gene: TRBV11-2
D gene: .
J gene: TRBJ2-7

CDR3 DNA: TGTGCCATCAGGGAGGGGGGACTAGCGAGCACAGATACGCAGTATTTT
CDR3 protein: CAIREGGLASTDTQYF
clone size: .
V gene: TRBV10-3
D gene: TRBD2
J gene: TRBJ2-3

CDR3 DNA: TGTGCCTGGAAAGAACAGGGCCCCTATGGCTACACCTTC
CDR3 protein: CAWKEQGPYGYTF
clone size: .
V gene: TRBV30
D gene: .
J gene: TRBJ1-2

CDR3 DNA: TGTGCCAGCAGTGACACTAGCGCCGGGGAGCTGTTTTTT
CDR3 protein: CASSDTSAGELFF
clone size: .
V gene: TRBV6-4
D gene: TRBD2
J gene: TRBJ2-2

CDR3 DNA: TGTGCCAGCAGCCTGACAGGGTCTGGAAACACCATATATTTT
CDR3 protein: CASSLTGSGNTIYF
clone size: .
V gene: TRBV6-5
D gene: TRBD1
J gene: TRBJ1-3

CDR3 DNA: TGCAGCGTGATTGGGACAGGGACTAATCAGCCCCAGCATTTT
CDR3 protein: CSVIGTGTNQPQHF
clone size: .
V gene: TRBV29-1
D gene: TRBD1
J gene: TRBJ1-5

CDR3 DNA: TGTGCCAGCAGTGGCACGGGTCAGGGCCCCTTTAGCACAGATACGCAGTATTTT
CDR3 protein: CASSGTGQGPFSTDTQYF
clone size: .
V gene: TRBV25-1
D gene: .
J gene: TRBJ2-3

CDR3 DNA: TGTGCCAGCAGCCGGACTAGCGGGAGTTCCAAATACGAGCAGTACTTC
CDR3 protein: CASSRTSGSSKYEQYF
clone size: few
V gene: TRBV9
D gene: TRBD2
J gene: TRBJ2-7

CDR3 DNA: TGTGCCAGCAGCGAAAACTCCAGGATCGCCAAAAACATTCAGTACTTC
CDR3 protein: CASSENSRIAKNIQYF
clone size: .
V gene: TRBV7-2
D gene: .
J gene: TRBJ2-4

CDR3 DNA: TGCGCCAGCGGGGCAGACCTAGCCAAAAACATTCAGTACTTC
CDR3 protein: CASGADLAKNIQYF
clone size: .
V gene: TRBV10-2
D gene: .
J gene: TRBJ2-4

CDR3 DNA: TGTGCCAGCTTTACACCTACCGCCGGGTTCGAGCAGTACTTC
CDR3 protein: CASFTPTAGFEQYF
clone size: .
V gene: TRBV2
D gene: .
J gene: TRBJ2-7

CDR3 DNA: TGCAGTGCTCAGACTTACTATGGCTACACCTTC
CDR3 protein: CSAQTYYGYTF
clone size: .
V gene: TRBV20-1
D gene: .
J gene: TRBJ1-2

CDR3 DNA: TGTGCCAGCACCCCCAAGGGACAGGTCACCTCGAACACCGGGGAGCTGTTTTTT
CDR3 protein: CASTPKGQVTSNTGELFF
clone size: .
V gene: TRBV7-2
D gene: TRBD1
J gene: TRBJ2-2

CDR3 DNA: TGTGCCAGCTTGAGATGGGCAGTCCAAGAGACCCAGTACTTC
CDR3 protein: CASLRWAVQETQYF
clone size: .
V gene: TRBV5-8
D gene: .
J gene: TRBJ2-5

CDR3 DNA: TGCGCCAGTACCGCCGGGGGAGGCACAGATACGCAGTATTTT
CDR3 protein: CASTAGGGTDTQYF
clone size: .
V gene: TRBV10-1
D gene: .
J gene: TRBJ2-3

CDR3 DNA: TGTGCCAGTAGTGTACGGACTAGCGGCAATTCCTACAATGAGCAGTTCTTC
CDR3 protein: CASSVRTSGNSYNEQFF
clone size: .
V gene: TRBV19
D gene: TRBD2
J gene: TRBJ2-1

CDR3 DNA: TGTGCCAGCAGTTCCGCCGGGACTAGCGGCCTTGGGCAGTACTTC
CDR3 protein: CASSSAGTSGLGQYF
clone size: .
V gene: TRBV6-5
D gene: TRBD2
J gene: TRBJ2-7

CDR3 DNA: TGTGCCAGCAGTGAGACAGGGGGGGAGACCCAGTACTTC
CDR3 protein: CASSETGGETQYF
clone size: .
V gene: TRBV2
D gene: TRBD1
J gene: TRBJ2-5

CDR3 DNA: TGTGCCAGTAGACCGGGACAGGAGAACAATGAGCAGTTCTTC
CDR3 protein: CASRPGQENNEQFF
clone size: many
V gene: TRBV19
D gene: TRBD1
J gene: TRBJ2-1

CDR3 DNA: TGTGCCAGCAGCTTAGTTAGCGGGGGGGGCAATGAGCAGTTCTTC
CDR3 protein: CASSLVSGGGNEQFF
clone size: .
V gene: TRBV11-1
D gene: TRBD2
J gene: TRBJ2-1

CDR3 DNA: TGTGCCAGCAGCTACTTGGGGGGAGAGGGCTCTGGAAACACCATATATTTT
CDR3 protein: CASSYLGGEGSGNTIYF
clone size: .
V gene: TRBV7-2
D gene: .
J gene: TRBJ1-3

CDR3 DNA: TGTGCCAGCAGCTTGATGGGACAGGCTTTCACAGATACGCAGTATTTT
CDR3 protein: CASSLMGQAFTDTQYF
clone size: few
V gene: TRBV5-4
D gene: TRBD1
J gene: TRBJ2-3

CDR3 DNA: TGTGCCAGCAGTGCCAGGGTGTTGGAAGGCGGGGAGCTGTTTTTT
CDR3 protein: CASSARVLEGGELFF
clone size: .
V gene: TRBV25-1
D gene: .
J gene: TRBJ2-2

CDR3 DNA: TGCAGCGTTGAAGATCCCGTCGAAAAACTGTTTTTT
CDR3 protein: CSVEDPVEKLFF
clone size: .
V gene: TRBV29-1
D gene: .
J gene: TRBJ1-4

CDR3 DNA: TGTGCCAGCAGCACTACCGGGACAGGCTCCGGGGAGCTGTTTTTT
CDR3 protein: CASSTTGTGSGELFF
clone size: .
V gene: TRBV7-9
D gene: TRBD1
J gene: TRBJ2-2

CDR3 DNA: TGTGCCAGCAGTATGGCAGGGCCTAGCTCCTATAATTCACCCCTCCACTTT
CDR3 protein: CASSMAGPSSYNSPLHF
clone size: .
V gene: TRBV2
D gene: .
J gene: TRBJ1-6

CDR3 DNA: TGTGCCAGCAGCTTAACCACGGGGGGAACAGATACGCAGTATTTT
CDR3 protein: CASSLTTGGTDTQYF
clone size: .
V gene: TRBV7-3
D gene: TRBD2
J gene: TRBJ2-3

CDR3 DNA: TGTGCCACGGACGGGATAAACACCGGGGAGCTGTTTTTT
CDR3 protein: CATDGINTGELFF
clone size: .
V gene: TRBV28
D gene: .
J gene: TRBJ2-2

CDR3 DNA: TGTGCCAGCAGCTTGGACGGAGGGGGCCATGGCTACACCTTC
CDR3 protein: CASSLDGGGHGYTF
clone size: .
V gene: TRBV5-6
D gene: TRBD1
J gene: TRBJ1-2

CDR3 DNA: TGTGCCAGCAGTTACTCACCCCCGGGACAGCAGCCCCAGCATTTT
CDR3 protein: CASSYSPPGQQPQHF
clone size: .
V gene: TRBV6-5
D gene: TRBD1
J gene: TRBJ1-5

CDR3 DNA: TGCAGCGTGCCCCACCCGTTACAGGGACAGAAGCAGTTCTTC
CDR3 protein: CSVPHPLQGQKQFF
clone size: .
V gene: TRBV29-1
D gene: TRBD1
J gene: TRBJ2-1

CDR3 DNA: TGTGCCAGCCACGGAGGGACAGGGGTCGGGGCTTTCTTT
CDR3 protein: CASHGGTGVGAFF
clone size: .
V gene: TRBV28
D gene: TRBD1
J gene: TRBJ1-1

CDR3 DNA: TGTGCCAGCAGCCGTTCGGGTGTAATGGGACAGTATGGTGAGCAGTTCTTC
CDR3 protein: CASSRSGVMGQYGEQFF
clone size: .
V gene: TRBV11-2
D gene: TRBD1
J gene: TRBJ2-1

CDR3 DNA: TGTGCCAGCAGCCAAGGGACAGGGGGTTTTAGGTACTTC
CDR3 protein: CASSQGTGGFRYF
clone size: .
V gene: TRBV14
D gene: TRBD1
J gene: TRBJ2-4

CDR3 DNA: TGTGCCAGCAGTCCCGGGACTAGCACAGATACGCAGTATTTT
CDR3 protein: CASSPGTSTDTQYF
clone size: .
V gene: TRBV6-6
D gene: .
J gene: TRBJ2-3

CDR3 DNA: TGTGCCAGCAGTGGGACTAGTTTTGGGGCAGATACGCAGTATTTT
CDR3 protein: CASSGTSFGADTQYF
clone size: .
V gene: TRBV6-1
D gene: TRBD2
J gene: TRBJ2-3

CDR3 DNA: TGTGCCAGCAGCCCGTCCGGGACAGTCTATGGCTACACCTTC
CDR3 protein: CASSPSGTVYGYTF
clone size: .
V gene: TRBV7-2
D gene: TRBD1
J gene: TRBJ1-2

CDR3 DNA: TGTGCCACCTCAGCCTGGTCGTTGGAGGCTAGGAGCAATCAGCCCCAGCATTTT
CDR3 protein: CATSAWSLEARSNQPQHF
clone size: .
V gene: TRBV15
D gene: .
J gene: TRBJ1-5

CDR3 DNA: TGTGCCAGTAGTAGTGAAAGAGCGAGGTTAAGTCAGCCCCAGCATTTT
CDR3 protein: CASSSERARLSQPQHF
clone size: .
V gene: TRBV19
D gene: .
J gene: TRBJ1-5

CDR3 DNA: TGTGCCAGCAGCCGGGACAGGGGCTACGAGCAGTACTTC
CDR3 protein: CASSRDRGYEQYF
clone size: .
V gene: TRBV11-2
D gene: TRBD1
J gene: TRBJ2-7

CDR3 DNA: TGTGCCACCAGCGGGGGTCTAGCGTCTCAAGAGACCCAGTACTTC
CDR3 protein: CATSGGLASQETQYF
clone size: .
V gene: TRBV15
D gene: .
J gene: TRBJ2-5

CDR3 DNA: TGTGCCAGCAGCTTAGGTGGGACTAGCAAAGAGACCCAGTACTTC
CDR3 protein: CASSLGGTSKETQYF
clone size: .
V gene: TRBV7-9
D gene: TRBD2
J gene: TRBJ2-5

CDR3 DNA: TGTGCCAGCAGTTACGAAGGGGTCGTCAATCAGCCCCAGCATTTT
CDR3 protein: CASSYEGVVNQPQHF
clone size: few
V gene: TRBV6-6
D gene: .
J gene: TRBJ1-5

CDR3 DNA: TGTGCCAGCAGCGTAGGAAATAGCGGAATGTACAATGAGCAGTTCTTC
CDR3 protein: CASSVGNSGMYNEQFF
clone size: .
V gene: TRBV9
D gene: .
J gene: TRBJ2-1

CDR3 DNA: TGTGCCAGCAGCTTGGGACATTTGAACACTGAAGCTTTCTTT
CDR3 protein: CASSLGHLNTEAFF
clone size: .
V gene: TRBV5-4
D gene: .
J gene: TRBJ1-1

CDR3 DNA: TGTGCCAGCAGTGCGGAGGGGCGGGCGAACACTGAAGCTTTCTTT
CDR3 protein: CASSAEGRANTEAFF
clone size: few
V gene: TRBV2
D gene: .
J gene: TRBJ1-1

CDR3 DNA: TGTGCCAGCTCACGCTCTACGGGTCCGAACACCGGGGAGCTGTTTTTT
CDR3 protein: CASSRSTGPNTGELFF
clone size: .
V gene: TRBV18
D gene: .
J gene: TRBJ2-2